This T cell receptor beta chain was retrieved from a study of vaccination effects on CD4 cells after COVID-19. TCRdb's copy holds only in-frame clones and misses some; the assay was immunoSEQ multiplex PCR. The table records 25,000 to 30,000 clones, 75% to 85% of them present only once. This clone showed up just a few times. Its antigen is still unknown. Viral peptide pool expansion of antigen-specific CD4+ T cells preceded sequencing in the ViraFEST assay. It was after approximately 11 days of culture that CD4+ T cells were isolated. Nucleocapsid antibodies were negative in the vaccine recipients, who had never had SARS-CoV-2 infection. Replacing half the medium with IL-2 medium was done on days 3 and 7. The CDR3 has 16 amino acids. CDR1 and CDR2 (germline): SGHAT, FQNNGV. After removal of 0 bases from V and 7 bases from J, the junction contained 5 bases not matched to a gene.

The chain has TRBV11-2 and TRBJ1-6; 8 bases fit TRBD1. The TCR sequence derives from a human donor who received a COVID-19 vaccine. This specimen was CD4+ T cells from PBMCs cultured with SARS-CoV-2 spike peptides, taken before COVID-19 vaccination. CDR3 residues: CASSLETGGWNSPLHF. Written as DNA, the CDR3 is TGTGCCAGCAGCTTAGAAACAGGGGGGTGGAATTCACCCCTCCACTTT.